The next 20 T cell receptor beta chains were all read from a single sample in a study of OX40 agonist ivuxolimab in advanced cancers. Sequencing was performed with immunoSEQ multiplex PCR; in TCRdb, only in-frame clones are kept and a portion is missing. The table shows around 37,000 clones, with around 83% occurring only once. The sample consisted of CD4+ or CD8+ T cells sorted from blood, taken in a trial of the OX40 agonist ivuxolimab. Every receptor here comes from an adult with an advanced solid tumor such as melanoma, head and neck, liver or kidney cancer.

The chain recombines TRBV6-5 with TRBJ2-7; unclear D gene. V gave up 5 bases and J gave up 6 bases, with 17 bases separating them. Germline loops: CDR1 MNHEY, CDR2 SVGAGI. The CDR3 is 14 residues long. CDR3 sequence: CASSHRPFRGEQYF. The CDR3 coding sequence is TGTGCCAGCAGTCACCGGCCCTTCCGCGGCGAGCAGTACTTC.

The chain carries TRBV7-2 and TRBJ2-7, with D possibly TRBD2 on 5 matching bases. Germline V gives CDR1 SGHTA, CDR2 FQGNSA. Trimming cost V 5 bases and J 5 bases, with 13 bases left between them. This CDR3 spans 13 amino acids. The CDR3 protein is CASSLDSGHEQYF. DNA of the CDR3: TGTGCCAGCAGCCTGGACTCGGGCCACGAGCAGTACTTC.

This clone was detected only once. The chain recombines TRBV2 with TRBJ2-1, with TRBD2 identical over 9 bases. The V segment lost 1 base and the J segment 8 bases; nucleotides outside the gene matches: 6. The CDR3 contains 15 residues. CDR1 and CDR2 (germline): SNHLY, FYNNEI. The CDR3 loop is CASSEGGLASYEQFF. The DNA for the CDR3 is TGTGCCAGCAGTGAAGGGGGACTAGCAAGCTATGAGCAGTTCTTC.

The chain joins TRBV7-9 to TRBJ1-5; D not resolved. V was shortened by 6 bases and J by 4 bases, with 13 bases between the two germline ends. This CDR3 contains 14 residues. Germline V CDR1 and CDR2: SEHNR, FQNEAQ (reference sequence). CDR3 in DNA: TGTGCCAGCAGTTCTACGGAGGGAAATCAGCCCCAGCATTTT. This translates into CASSSTEGNQPQHF.

The chain carries TRBV7-7 and TRBJ2-3, with D possibly called TRBD1 or TRBD2 (5 bases each). Germline V CDR1 and CDR2: SSHAT, FNYEAQ (reference sequence). The germline V and J ends were trimmed by 5 bases and 2 bases, with 14 bases remaining between them. The CDR3 sequence is 15 residues long. The CDR3 region is CASSRGTATTDTQYF. The CDR3 DNA sequence: TGTGCCAGCAGCCGAGGGACCGCCACCACAGATACGCAGTATTTT.

The genes are TRBV5-1 and TRBJ2-3; TRBD2 agrees at 7 bases. The CDR3 spans 16 residues. The V gene end was trimmed by 0 bases and the J gene end by 0 bases; junction bases not matched to a gene: 4. CDR1 is SGHRS, CDR2 YFSETQ, per germline. The CDR3 region is CASSLVVAGSTDTQYF. The CDR3 bases are TGCGCCAGCAGCTTGGTAGTAGCGGGTAGCACAGATACGCAGTATTTT. The whole variable domain, remainder taken from reference TRBV5-1 and TRBJ2-3, is KAGVTQTPRYLIKTRGQQVTLSCSPISGHRSVSWYQQTPGQGLQFLFEYFSETQRNKGNFPGRFSGRQFSNSRSEMNVSTLELGDSALYLCASSLVVAGSTDTQYFGPGTRLTVL.

The V and J genes are TRBV28 and TRBJ1-5, with 7 bases that match TRBD1. The CDR3 totals 16 residues. CDR1 is MDHEN and CDR2 is SYDVKM in the germline V gene. V trimming: 6 bases; J trimming: 2 bases; junction bases outside the gene matches: 10. This CDR3 reads CASRSIRDSGNQPQHF. CDR3 DNA sequence: TGTGCCAGCAGATCTATCCGGGACAGCGGCAATCAGCCCCAGCATTTT.

The J gene is TRBJ1-2, the V gene TRBV5-6; D is undetermined. The CDR3 is 15 amino acids. Germline CDR1 reads SGHDT; CDR2 reads YYEEEE. V was shortened by 0 bases and J by 1 base, with 10 bases between the two germline ends. The DNA for the CDR3 is TGTGCCAGCAGCTTGGGTGTCAGAATTAACTATGGCTACACCTTC. It codes for CASSLGVRINYGYTF.

V gene TRBV7-2 combines with J gene TRBJ2-5; D ambiguous. V lost 5 bases, J lost 5 bases, and 21 bases lay in between. The V gene's germline CDR1 is SGHTA and CDR2 FQGNSA. The CDR3 covers 16 residues. In nucleotides, the CDR3 is TGTGCCAGCAGCCCCAGACTCGAATTAGCCCTGGAGACCCAGTACTTC. Its translation: CASSPRLELALETQYF.

This clone is deemed medium-sized (0.01 to 0.1%). V and J are TRBV4-2 and TRBJ1-6; possibly TRBD1 for D (5 bases). The germline V gene encodes CDR1 LGHNA and CDR2 YNFKEQ. The length of the CDR3 is 16 residues. Trimming removed 0 bases from V and 9 bases from J, with 15 bases in between. The CDR3 bases are TGTGCCAGCAGCCAAGATTCCGGGGGAGAGTCTTCACCCCTCCACTTT. This sequence encodes CASSQDSGGESSPLHF.

V and J are TRBV28 and TRBJ2-7; 7 bases map to TRBD2. Trimming cost V 9 bases and J 2 bases; bases outside gene matches: 7. The CDR3 has 13 amino acids. Germline V gene data show CDR1 as MDHEN and CDR2 as SYDVKM. CDR3 bases: TGTGCCAGTGGGCGGGGAGGGCCCTACGAGCAGTACTTC. As protein: CASGRGGPYEQYF.

The rearrangement joins TRBV25-1 to TRBJ1-2, with 7 nucleotides matching TRBD1. The length of the CDR3 is 13 residues. The V gene end was trimmed by 4 bases and the J gene end by 5 bases; junction bases not matched to a gene: 4. Per germline, CDR1 MGHDK and CDR2 SYGVNS. The CDR3 region is CASSGDRVYGYTF. DNA for the CDR3: TGTGCCAGCAGTGGTGACAGGGTGTATGGCTACACCTTC.

The chain uses TRBV11-2 and TRBJ2-3; D possibly corresponds to TRBD1 (6 bases). The V end was cut by 1 base, the J end by 1 base, with 12 bases between. CDR3 size: 16 residues. Germline loops: CDR1 SGHAT, CDR2 FQNNGV. CDR3 protein: CASSLVGGLGTDTQYF. The CDR3 DNA reads as TGTGCCAGCAGCTTAGTAGGGGGATTGGGCACAGATACGCAGTATTTT.

The chain uses TRBV7-2 and TRBJ2-7; a possible D gene is TRBD2 (7 bases). The V end lost 1 base, the J end lost 5 bases, and 15 bases lay between the germline ends. The CDR3 contains 15 residues. CDR1 and CDR2 (germline): SGHTA, FQGNSA. Here the CDR3 DNA reads TGTGCCAGCAGCTTAGATCGGGGGGCGCGGGACGAGCAGTACTTC. This sequence encodes CASSLDRGARDEQYF.

The chain is built from TRBV30 and TRBJ2-1, with D unclear. CDR1 is GTSNPN, CDR2 SVGIG, per germline (reference sequence). This CDR3 spans 14 amino acids. V lost 3 bases and J 4 bases, leaving 13 bases between the germline ends. The CDR3 reads CAWRDVLRYNEQFF. DNA of the CDR3: TGTGCCTGGAGGGACGTCTTAAGGTACAATGAGCAGTTCTTC. Based on the CDR3 plus reference TRBV30 and TRBJ2-1, the full variable domain is SQTIHQWPATLVQPVGSPLSLECTVEGTSNPNLYWYRQAAGRGLQLLFYSVGIGQISSEVPQNLSASRPQDRQFILSSKKLLLSDSGFYLCAWRDVLRYNEQFFGPGTRLTVL.

This clone was found a few times. V usage is TRBV7-9 and J usage is TRBJ1-3, with TRBD1 as a possible D gene (6 bases). V lost 5 bases and J lost 0, with 8 bases in between. The germline V gene encodes CDR1 SEHNR and CDR2 FQNEAQ (reference sequence). The CDR3 loop spans 14 amino acids. DNA for the CDR3: TGTGCCAGCAGCATACAGGGCTCTGGAAACACCATATATTTT. Protein: CASSIQGSGNTIYF.

About this clone itself: Other DNA sequences of this sample code for an identical CDR3. The chain carries TRBV6-5 and TRBJ1-2, with D uncertain. The CDR3 runs 13 residues. Trimming removed 0 bases at V and 4 bases at J, with 6 bases between. Germline CDR1 MNHEY, CDR2 SVGAGI. CDR3 nucleotide sequence: TGTGCCAGCAGTTACTCAACGGCCTATGGCTACACCTTC. Encoded protein: CASSYSTAYGYTF.

This clone counts as medium-sized (0.01 to 0.1%). This sample includes further DNA sequences coding for the same CDR3. This rearrangement joins TRBV19 to TRBJ2-6, with D unclear. Trimming shortened V by 4 bases and J by 0 bases, and 1 base separated the two germline ends. This CDR3 has 13 residues. CDR1 and CDR2 from the germline V gene are LNHDA and SQIVND (reference sequence). The CDR3 loop reads CASSTSGANVLTF. The CDR3 region has the DNA TGTGCCAGTAGTACCTCTGGGGCCAACGTCCTGACTTTC.

The chain is built from TRBV7-6 and TRBJ2-1, with a weak D call TRBD1 (5 bases). Deletions cut 1 base from V and 7 bases from J, with 14 bases between. Per the germline V gene, CDR1 is SGHVS and CDR2 is FNYEAQ. The CDR3 contains 15 residues. CDR3 residues: CASSLGGGTTNEQFF. The CDR3 DNA reads TGTGCCAGCAGCTTAGGGGGCGGTACTACTAATGAGCAGTTCTTC.

The chain couples TRBV5-6 to TRBJ1-1, with D possibly matching TRBD1 (5 bases). Germline-derived CDR1 and CDR2 are SGHDT and YYEEEE. CDR3 size: 14 residues. The V gene lost 0 bases and the J gene lost 4 bases, with 10 bases spanning the gap. The CDR3 here is CASSLGQLSTEAFF. The DNA for the CDR3 is TGTGCCAGCAGCTTGGGACAGTTATCCACTGAAGCTTTCTTT.